This entry lists 26 T cell receptor beta chains sequenced from one sample in a study of immune cell composition in non-small cell lung cancer. Here immunoSEQ multiplex PCR was the method, and the copy in TCRdb shows in-frame clones only, minus some. The table has about 8,000 clones, about 75% seen once. What was sequenced was lung tumor tissue. The origin of the receptors is a human donor with non-small cell lung cancer.

V is TRBV5-1 and J is TRBJ2-1; D possibly corresponds to TRBD1 (6 bases). Deletions cut 3 bases from V and 6 bases from J, with 25 bases between. Germline values: CDR1 SGHRS, CDR2 YFSETQ. The CDR3 consists of 18 residues. As DNA, the CDR3 is TGCGCCAGCAGCTCTTCTGGTGATTACAGGGCTCTGGTCAATGAGCAGTTCTTC. Translating gives CASSSSGDYRALVNEQFF. Drawing the rest from reference TRBV5-1 and TRBJ2-1, the complete variable domain is KAGVTQTPRYLIKTRGQQVTLSCSPISGHRSVSWYQQTPGQGLQFLFEYFSETQRNKGNFPGRFSGRQFSNSRSEMNVSTLELGDSALYLCASSSSGDYRALVNEQFFGPGTRLTVL.

The chain recombines TRBV11-1 with TRBJ1-1; the D is unclear. The CDR3 covers 15 residues. The germline gives CDR1 SGHAT, CDR2 FQDESV (reference sequence). V lost 5 bases to trimming and J lost 1 base, with 14 bases between them. The chain's CDR3 is CASSPSGKGNTEAFF. The DNA for the CDR3 is TGTGCCAGCAGCCCGAGCGGTAAGGGGAACACTGAAGCTTTCTTT. Full variable domain (outside the CDR3, taken from reference TRBV11-1 and TRBJ1-1): EAEVAQSPRYKITEKSQAVAFWCDPISGHATLYWYRQILGQGPELLVQFQDESVVDDSQLPKDRFSAERLKGVDSTLKIQPAELGDSAMYLCASSPSGKGNTEAFFGQGTRLTVV.

CDR3 nucleotide sequence: TGTGCCAGCAGCTCCGCAGGACAGGGACCCGCCGACGGCGGTGGCTACACCTTC. This encodes CASSSAGQGPADGGGYTF. The chain has TRBV4-2 and TRBJ1-2; the match to TRBD1 covers 8 bases. Per germline, CDR1 LGHNA and CDR2 YNFKEQ. J lost 7 bases, V lost 5 bases, and 21 bases had no gene match. The CDR3 length is 18 residues.

V is TRBV10-2 and J is TRBJ1-1; D perhaps matches TRBD1 (6 bases). This CDR3 spans 15 amino acids. CDR1 and CDR2 (germline): WSHSY, SAAADI. V was clipped by 5 bases and J by 0 bases, with 13 bases between them. Here the CDR3 DNA reads TGCGCCAGCAGTACTTTTGGACAGTTGAACACTGAAGCTTTCTTT. This gives the protein CASSTFGQLNTEAFF.

This chain links TRBV5-1 with TRBJ2-5; D unclear. Germline loops: CDR1 SGHRS, CDR2 YFSETQ. V lost 5 bases, J lost 5 bases, and 7 bases lay in between. The CDR3 covers 11 residues. Here the CDR3 DNA reads TGCGCCAGCAGAAACGGGGAGACCCAGTACTTC. Protein sequence: CASRNGETQYF.

The chain is built from TRBV5-1 and TRBJ2-2, with TRBD2 matching over 7 bases. The V segment lost 1 base and the J segment 2 bases; nucleotides outside the gene matches: 8. Looked up from germline, CDR1 is SGHRS and CDR2 is YFSETQ. This CDR3 spans 17 amino acids. The DNA for the CDR3 is TGCGCCAGCAGCTTGCAAAGCCAGCGGGAAAACACCGGGGAGCTGTTTTTT. Residues: CASSLQSQRENTGELFF.

The V call is TRBV7-2, the J call TRBJ2-1; D gene unclear. There are 16 residues in the CDR3. Trimming removed 8 bases from V and 1 base from J, with 18 bases in between. Germline-derived CDR1 and CDR2 are SGHTA and FQGNSA. The CDR3 region is CASARNRITSYNEQFF. Written as DNA, the CDR3 is TGTGCCAGCGCAAGAAATCGTATTACTTCCTACAATGAGCAGTTCTTC.

This chain connects TRBV18 to TRBJ2-7; D is unresolved. Looked up from germline, CDR1 is KGHSH and CDR2 is LQKENI. Trimming left V 3 bases short and J 6 bases short, with 15 bases between. The length of the CDR3 is 14 residues. The CDR3: CASSPGTFAGEQYF. The DNA for the CDR3 is TGTGCCAGCTCACCGGGCACCTTTGCTGGCGAGCAGTACTTC.

The V gene is TRBV28, the J gene TRBJ1-6; D call uncertain. V was cut by 2 bases and J by 0 bases, with 8 bases left in between. CDR3 size: 16 residues. Germline V CDR1 and CDR2: MDHEN, SYDVKM. The CDR3 loop is CASSLVVVSYNSPLHF. The CDR3 DNA sequence: TGTGCCAGCAGTTTAGTAGTGGTCTCCTATAATTCACCCCTCCACTTT.

This clone was observed a few times. The chain carries TRBV29-1 and TRBJ1-6, with 8 bases that match TRBD1. CDR1 SQVTM and CDR2 ANQGSEA come from the germline V gene. The CDR3 totals 13 residues. V lost 6 bases to trimming and J lost 8 bases; unmatched junction nucleotides: 6. CDR3 protein: CSVGDRTDSPLHF. In DNA, the CDR3 is TGCAGCGTCGGGGACAGGACGGATTCACCCCTCCACTTT.

This clone was counted only a few times. The genes are TRBV4-2 and TRBJ1-1; TRBD1 aligns across 10 bases. CDR1 is LGHNA, CDR2 YNFKEQ, per germline. This CDR3 contains 15 residues. V dropped 0 bases and J dropped 6; count of bases not matched to a gene: 4. In nucleotides, the CDR3 is TGTGCCAGCAGCCAAGATCGACAGGGGGCGGCTGAAGCTTTCTTT. Translation gives CASSQDRQGAAEAFF.

This chain connects TRBV7-9 to TRBJ2-1; TRBD2 aligns across 7 bases. The V gene end was trimmed by 7 bases and the J gene end by 0 bases; junction bases not matched to a gene: 18. Germline V gene lookup returns CDR1 SEHNR and CDR2 FQNEAQ (reference sequence). The CDR3 is made up of 19 amino acids. CDR3 amino acids: CASTNRGSGRGSSYNEQFF. The CDR3, as DNA: TGTGCCAGCACCAATAGGGGTAGCGGGCGGGGGAGCTCCTACAATGAGCAGTTCTTC.

This chain joins TRBV7-2 and TRBJ2-3, with D hard to call. This CDR3 has 13 amino acids. Per the germline V gene, CDR1 is SGHTA and CDR2 is FQGNSA. Trimming left V 1 base short and J 4 bases short, with 6 bases between. The CDR3 DNA sequence: TGTGCCAGCAGCTTAGGTATTGCAGATACGCAGTATTTT. It encodes CASSLGIADTQYF.

The chain employs TRBV6-5 and TRBJ2-4, with TRBD1 matching 9 bases. V was pared by 6 bases and J by 8 bases, with 11 bases of the junction left unmatched. CDR1 MNHEY and CDR2 SVGAGI come from the germline V gene. CDR3 length: 15 residues. This CDR3 is CASRTRTGDVDIQYF. In DNA, the CDR3 is TGTGCCAGCAGGACGCGGACAGGGGACGTGGACATTCAGTACTTC.

V usage is TRBV2 and J usage is TRBJ2-3, with 8 nucleotides matching TRBD2. Germline V CDR1 and CDR2: SNHLY, FYNNEI. This CDR3 contains 16 residues. V was clipped by 7 bases and J by 4 bases; unmatched bases: 13. CDR3 amino acids: CASKYGGGPRADTQYF. The CDR3, as DNA: TGTGCCAGCAAGTACGGGGGGGGGCCGAGAGCAGATACGCAGTATTTT.

This chain connects TRBV2 to TRBJ1-1; D is unresolved. Germline V gene sequence: CDR1 SNHLY, CDR2 FYNNEI. The CDR3 has 11 amino acids. Deletions cut 9 bases from V and 0 bases from J, with 5 bases between. CDR3 nucleotide sequence: TGTGCCAGTCAAATGAACACTGAAGCTTTCTTT. Translated: CASQMNTEAFF.

This clone was found once. This chain links TRBV5-1 with TRBJ2-1, with 8 nucleotides matching TRBD1. The junction had 12 bases not matched to a gene; V was cut back by 0 bases and J by 1 base. CDR1 and CDR2 (germline): SGHRS, YFSETQ. The CDR3 spans 19 residues. The CDR3 region is CASSLAPEDRVDSYNEQFF. The CDR3 bases are TGCGCCAGCAGCTTGGCCCCGGAGGACAGGGTGGATTCCTACAATGAGCAGTTCTTC.

This clone is a singleton in its sample. The rearrangement joins TRBV7-8 to TRBJ2-5; 8 nucleotides align to TRBD2. The CDR3 length is 15 residues. CDR1 and CDR2 (germline): SGHVS, FQNEAQ. V was pared by 4 bases and J by 3 bases, with 7 bases of the junction left unmatched. The CDR3 DNA reads as TGTGCCAGCAGCTCCTGGACTAGCTCAAAAGAGACCCAGTACTTC. Protein product: CASSSWTSSKETQYF.

CDR3 loop: CASSRGAWETQYF. DNA of the CDR3: TGTGCCAGCAGCCGGGGGGCGTGGGAGACCCAGTACTTC. The chain uses TRBV9 and TRBJ2-5; the D gene is possibly TRBD2 (7 bases). The CDR3 covers 13 residues. Germline CDR1 is SGDLS and CDR2 is YYNGEE. V lost 4 bases and J 5 bases, leaving 12 bases between the germline ends.

The V call is TRBV29-1, the J call TRBJ2-3; 14 bases align to TRBD2. Per germline, CDR1 SQVTM and CDR2 ANQGSEA. The CDR3 consists of 16 residues. Trimming cost V 7 bases and J 2 bases; bases outside gene matches: 8. Written as DNA, the CDR3 is TGCAGCGCCCCCGGGACTAGCGGGGGATTCACAGATACGCAGTATTTT. Its translation is CSAPGTSGGFTDTQYF.

The chain recombines TRBV9 with TRBJ2-3; weak D call: TRBD2 (6 bases). The CDR3 consists of 16 residues. Trimming cost V 0 bases and J 1 base, with 12 bases left between them. CDR1 is SGDLS, CDR2 YYNGEE, per germline. The CDR3 here is CASSVEEWGGTDTQYF. The CDR3, as DNA: TGTGCCAGCAGCGTAGAAGAATGGGGGGGCACAGATACGCAGTATTTT.

This rearrangement joins TRBV29-1 to TRBJ2-7, with 10 bases identical to TRBD1. The CDR3 is 12 residues long. V gave up 7 bases and J gave up 5 bases; unmatched junction bases: 5. CDR1 and CDR2 from the germline V gene are SQVTM and ANQGSEA. As DNA, the CDR3 is TGCAGCGCTAGGACAGGGGGGAACGAGCAGTACTTC. The encoded protein is CSARTGGNEQYF.

This clone was picked up one time. This chain uses TRBV4-1 with TRBJ2-3; 8 positions match TRBD1. The CDR3 covers 16 residues. The germline V gene encodes CDR1 MGHRA and CDR2 YSYEKL. The ends lost 4 bases at V and 3 bases at J; junction bases unmatched: 9. This CDR3 reads CASSLSFGTGTDTQYF. CDR3 nucleotide sequence: TGCGCCAGCAGCCTCTCCTTCGGGACAGGAACAGATACGCAGTATTTT.

This clone showed up just a few times. The chain employs TRBV11-2 and TRBJ2-7; TRBD2 matches 10 bases. This CDR3 contains 13 residues. Germline V gene data show CDR1 as SGHAT and CDR2 as FQNNGV. The V segment lost 7 bases and the J segment 3 bases; nucleotides outside the gene matches: 3. CDR3: CASNPSGGYEQYF. CDR3 DNA sequence: TGTGCCAGCAACCCTAGCGGGGGCTACGAGCAGTACTTC.

The table lists this clone with a few counts. The rearrangement joins TRBV6-5 to TRBJ2-3, with 8 nucleotides matching TRBD2. The CDR3 loop spans 14 amino acids. Germline assignment: CDR1 MNHEY and CDR2 SVGAGI. The V and J ends lost 6 bases and 6 bases, in that order; junction bases with no gene match: 8. The CDR3 loop reads CASSSGTSGDTQYF. Here the CDR3 DNA reads TGTGCCAGCAGCTCCGGGACTAGTGGGGATACGCAGTATTTT.

The chain joins TRBV29-1 to TRBJ1-2; weak D call: TRBD1 (5 bases). This CDR3 region has 12 residues. Trimming shortened V by 4 bases and J by 7 bases, and 13 bases separated the two germline ends. Germline assignment: CDR1 SQVTM and CDR2 ANQGSEA. The CDR3 spells CSVGGGGGGYTF. The CDR3 DNA is TGCAGCGTTGGGGGGGGTGGGGGTGGCTACACCTTC.